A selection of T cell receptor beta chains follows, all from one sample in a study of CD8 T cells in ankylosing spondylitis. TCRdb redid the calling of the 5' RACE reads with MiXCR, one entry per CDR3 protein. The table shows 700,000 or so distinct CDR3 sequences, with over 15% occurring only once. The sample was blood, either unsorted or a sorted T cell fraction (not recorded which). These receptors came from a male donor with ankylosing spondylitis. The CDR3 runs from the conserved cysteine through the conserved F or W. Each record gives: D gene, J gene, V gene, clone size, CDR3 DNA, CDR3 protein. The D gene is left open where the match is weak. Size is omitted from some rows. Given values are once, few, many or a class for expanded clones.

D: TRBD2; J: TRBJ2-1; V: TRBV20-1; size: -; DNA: TGCAGTGCTGGACAGATAGCGGGAGGGCCTAATGAGCAGTTCTTC; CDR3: CSAGQIAGGPNEQFF
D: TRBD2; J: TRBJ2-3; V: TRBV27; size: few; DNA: TGTGCCAGCAGTTTTTTCCCTAGCGGGAGCACAGATACGCAGTATTTT; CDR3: CASSFFPSGSTDTQYF
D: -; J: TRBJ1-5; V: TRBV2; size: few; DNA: TGTGCCAGCAGCGGGGACTTAGGAGGTGGCAATCAGCCCCAGCATTTT; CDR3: CASSGDLGGGNQPQHF
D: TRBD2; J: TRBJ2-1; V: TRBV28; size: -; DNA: TGTGCCAGCAGCCCTAGCGGGATAAAGGATGAGCAGTTCTTC; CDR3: CASSPSGIKDEQFF
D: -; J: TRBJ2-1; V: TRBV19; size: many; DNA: TGTGCCAGTAGTATCATGTTGGTCCAGGGGTCATCTCTCGTTGAGCAGTTCTTC; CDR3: CASSIMLVQGSSLVEQFF
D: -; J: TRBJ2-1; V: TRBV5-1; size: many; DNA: TGCGCCAGCAGCCCGGAGGGGAGAGGTGAGCAGTTCTTC; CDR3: CASSPEGRGEQFF
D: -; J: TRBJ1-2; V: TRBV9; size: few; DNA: TGTGCCAGCAGCGTAGGGGGAGTTGACTATGGCTACACCTTC; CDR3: CASSVGGVDYGYTF
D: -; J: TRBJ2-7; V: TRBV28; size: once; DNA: TGTGCCAGCAGTCCAGGTGGGAGCGCCTCCTACGAGCAGTACTTC; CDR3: CASSPGGSASYEQYF
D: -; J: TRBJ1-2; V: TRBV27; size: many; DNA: TGTGCCAGCAGTCCAGGGAGTAAGGGCTATGGCTACACCTTC; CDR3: CASSPGSKGYGYTF
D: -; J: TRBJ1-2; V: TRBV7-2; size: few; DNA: TGTGCCAGCAGCCTCCGGGACAACCTATACTATGGCTACACCTTC; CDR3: CASSLRDNLYYGYTF
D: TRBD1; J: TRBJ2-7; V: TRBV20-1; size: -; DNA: TGCAGTGCGATAAGGGGGCGTAGCTCCTACGAGCAGTACTTC; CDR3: CSAIRGRSSYEQYF
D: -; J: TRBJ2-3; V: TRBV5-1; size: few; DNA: TGCGCCAGCAGCTTGGTGGCCCTAGCTCTCACCACAGATACGCAGTATTTT; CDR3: CASSLVALALTTDTQYF
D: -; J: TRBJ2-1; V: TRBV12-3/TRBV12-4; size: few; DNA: TGTGCCAGCAGTGGACCCGCCGGAACCTACAATGAGCAGTTCTTC; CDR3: CASSGPAGTYNEQFF
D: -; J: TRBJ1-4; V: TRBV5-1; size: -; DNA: TGCGCCAGCAGCTTGGAAGTTGCAACTAATGAAAAACTGTTTTTT; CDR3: CASSLEVATNEKLFF
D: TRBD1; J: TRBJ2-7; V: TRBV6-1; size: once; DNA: TGTGCCAGCATCCAGGGGGCCTACGAGCAGTACTTC; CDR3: CASIQGAYEQYF
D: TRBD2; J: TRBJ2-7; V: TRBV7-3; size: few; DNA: TGTGCCAGCAGCTTAAAGGGACGGACTAGCGGGAGTCGCGAGCAGTACTTC; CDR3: CASSLKGRTSGSREQYF
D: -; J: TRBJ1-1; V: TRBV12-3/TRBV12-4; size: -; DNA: TGTGCCAGCAGTGGGAGAATCCCTGAAGCTTTCTTT; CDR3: CASSGRIPEAFF
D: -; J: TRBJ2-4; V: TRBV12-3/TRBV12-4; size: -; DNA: TGTGCCAGCAGTCCCCGGGGGCAGAGGGCCAAAAACATTCAGTACTTC; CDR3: CASSPRGQRAKNIQYF
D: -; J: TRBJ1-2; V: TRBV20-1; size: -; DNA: TGCAGTGCTAGAGATTCTCTCCGGGACAACAGTGGCTACACCTTC; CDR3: CSARDSLRDNSGYTF
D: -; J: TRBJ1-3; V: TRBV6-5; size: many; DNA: TGTGCCAGCAGTTACGGCAGCTCTGGAAACACCATATATTTT; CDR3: CASSYGSSGNTIYF
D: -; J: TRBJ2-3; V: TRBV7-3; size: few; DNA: TGTGCCAGCAGCCTTGGGTTGGGGGGCACAGATACGCAGTATTTT; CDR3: CASSLGLGGTDTQYF
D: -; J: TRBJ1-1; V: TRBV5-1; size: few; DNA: TGCGCCAGCAGCGCTGGACAGTTATTGGCTGAAGCTTTCTTT; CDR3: CASSAGQLLAEAFF
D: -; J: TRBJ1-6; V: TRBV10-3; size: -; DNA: TGTGCCATCAGGGGATCGGACGGGGATAATTCACCCCTCCACTTT; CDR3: CAIRGSDGDNSPLHF
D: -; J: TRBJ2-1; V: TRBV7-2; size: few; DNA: TGTGCCAGCAGCTCCTACTACACTGGCTCCTACAATGAGCAGTTCTTC; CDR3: CASSSYYTGSYNEQFF
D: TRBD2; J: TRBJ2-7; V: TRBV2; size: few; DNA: TGTGCCAGCTGGCGGGGGGGGAGCTACGAGCAGTACTTC; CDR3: CASWRGGSYEQYF
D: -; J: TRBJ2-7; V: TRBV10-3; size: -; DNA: TGTGCCATCAGTTATGGGGGGGAGCAGTACTTC; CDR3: CAISYGGEQYF
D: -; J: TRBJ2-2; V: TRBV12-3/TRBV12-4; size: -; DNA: TGTGCCAGCATGGGGCAGGGGTCCCACACCGGGGAGCTGTTTTTT; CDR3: CASMGQGSHTGELFF
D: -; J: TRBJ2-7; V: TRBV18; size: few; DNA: TGTGCCAGCTCACCGGGCGACTATAGGGCCCCCTACGAGCAGTACTTC; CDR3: CASSPGDYRAPYEQYF
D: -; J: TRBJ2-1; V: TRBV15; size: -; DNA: TGTGCCACCGCGCGGGCCTACAATGAGCAGTTCTTC; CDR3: CATARAYNEQFF
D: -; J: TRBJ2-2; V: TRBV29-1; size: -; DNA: TGCAGCGTTGAGATAGGAGACACCGGGGAGCTGTTTTTT; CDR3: CSVEIGDTGELFF
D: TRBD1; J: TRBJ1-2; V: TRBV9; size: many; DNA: TGTGCCAGCAGCCCCTTGGACAGGGGAGGAGGCTACACCTTC; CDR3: CASSPLDRGGGYTF
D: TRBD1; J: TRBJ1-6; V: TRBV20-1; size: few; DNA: TGCAGTGCTAGAGATACGACCTCAGGGGGCGATAATTCACCCCTCCACTTT; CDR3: CSARDTTSGGDNSPLHF
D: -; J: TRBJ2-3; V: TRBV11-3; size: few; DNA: TGTGCCAGCAGCTTAGCCCCCACCCCCACAGATACGCAGTATTTT; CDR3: CASSLAPTPTDTQYF
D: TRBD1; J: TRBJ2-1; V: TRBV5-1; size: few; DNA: TGCGCCAGCAGCATATTGACAGGGGGAAACAATGAGCAGTTCTTC; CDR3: CASSILTGGNNEQFF
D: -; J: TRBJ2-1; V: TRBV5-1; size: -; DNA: TGCGCCAGCAGCTTAGGCAAGACCTACAATGAGCAGTTCTTC; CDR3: CASSLGKTYNEQFF
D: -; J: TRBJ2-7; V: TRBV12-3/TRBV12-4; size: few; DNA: TGTGCCAGCAGTTTATATGCGCGCCGGGCCTCGAACGAGCAGTACTTC; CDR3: CASSLYARRASNEQYF
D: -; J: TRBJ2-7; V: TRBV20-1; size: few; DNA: TGCAGTGCGAACGACGGAGCTCCCTACGAGCAGTACTTC; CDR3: CSANDGAPYEQYF
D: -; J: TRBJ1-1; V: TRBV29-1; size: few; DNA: TGCAGCGTTGTTTCTGGGAGTCAAGCTTTCTTT; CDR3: CSVVSGSQAFF
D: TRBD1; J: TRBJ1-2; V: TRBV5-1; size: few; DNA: TGCGCCAGCGAGGAGACCGGGACAGTTTATGGCTACACCTTC; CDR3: CASEETGTVYGYTF
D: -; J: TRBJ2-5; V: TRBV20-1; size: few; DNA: TGCAGTGCTACGGGACGGGACCAAGAGACCCAGTACTTC; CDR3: CSATGRDQETQYF
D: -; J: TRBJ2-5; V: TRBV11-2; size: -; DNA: TGTGCCAGCAGCTTAGGCTGGGAAGTAGCTGAGGAGACCCAGTACTTC; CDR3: CASSLGWEVAEETQYF
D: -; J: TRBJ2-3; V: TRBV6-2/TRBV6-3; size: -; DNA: TGTGCCAGCAGGGCGGAGCGGTTCCCAGATACGCAGTATTTT; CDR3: CASRAERFPDTQYF
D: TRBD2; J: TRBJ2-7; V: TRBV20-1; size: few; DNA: TGCAGTGCTCGCCGGACTAGCGGGAGCGACGAGCAGTACTTC; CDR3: CSARRTSGSDEQYF
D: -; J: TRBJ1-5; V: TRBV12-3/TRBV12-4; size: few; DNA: TGTGCCAGCAGTTTAGCAAGCAGGGTGGCCCAGCATTTT; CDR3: CASSLASRVAQHF
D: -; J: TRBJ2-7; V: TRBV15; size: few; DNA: TGTGCCACCAGCAGAGATCTGGCGAGGCAGTACTTC; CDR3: CATSRDLARQYF